The rows below give T cell receptor beta chains drawn from one sample of a study of blood T cell repertoires in COVID-19. This table comes from immunoSEQ multiplex PCR, and its TCRdb copy is limited to in-frame clones, with some not included. Of 150,000 or so clones listed, about 88% are singletons. Sequencing was performed on peripheral blood. Receptors were obtained from a man aged 60-69 years with active or convalescent COVID-19. Each CDR3 is given with its conserved first and last residue. A D gene is named only where the DNA matches it firmly.

TRBV10-3	TRBD2	14	TRBJ2-5	CAIRREGPEETQYF
TRBV10-3	.	14	TRBJ2-3	CAITPRASTDTQYF
TRBV4-1	.	14	TRBJ1-1	CASSHPGLDTEAFF
TRBV6-5	.	15	TRBJ1-6	CASSISGTLDSPLHF
TRBV15	.	16	TRBJ2-5	CATSRDTIGGWETQYF
TRBV7-2	TRBD2	15	TRBJ2-7	CASSLALAGFYEQYF
TRBV6-5	.	13	TRBJ1-2	CASSVQAQGGYTF
TRBV2	.	13	TRBJ1-1	CASRLGMNTEAFF
TRBV6-1	TRBD1	13	TRBJ1-1	CASSETGATEAFF
TRBV27	TRBD1	16	TRBJ2-7	CASSFTLRDRAYEQYF
TRBV18	TRBD1	17	TRBJ1-2	CASSPRPSQGVEYGYTF
TRBV14	.	11	TRBJ2-7	CASSQDIEQYF
TRBV19	TRBD1	16	TRBJ1-1	CASSIAPVTGTTEAFF
TRBV24-1	TRBD1	18	TRBJ1-5	CATSEQAPGTGENQPQHF
TRBV7-9	.	14	TRBJ2-2	CASTVPGLAGELFF
TRBV7-7	.	16	TRBJ2-2	CASSLGLGASTGELFF
TRBV7-9	.	13	TRBJ2-5	CASSATAQETQYF
TRBV3-1/TRBV3-2	.	14	TRBJ2-2	CASSRKGGAGELFF
TRBV7-6	.	15	TRBJ2-3	CASSSRGGSTDTQYF
TRBV5-1	TRBD1	17	TRBJ1-1	CASSLRPTQGANTEAFF
TRBV30	.	12	TRBJ1-1	CAWSTGLAEAFF
TRBV6-5	TRBD1	15	TRBJ1-5	CASSSGQVSNQPQHF
TRBV19	.	13	TRBJ2-1	CASSMTNYNEQFF
TRBV19	TRBD1	13	TRBJ2-7	CASRGQGVDEQYF
TRBV7-9	.	14	TRBJ1-3	CASSADGVGNTIYF
TRBV5-4	.	14	TRBJ2-7	CASSLEHSDYEQYF
TRBV5-1	.	15	TRBJ1-6	CASSSEGTRDSPLHF
TRBV3-1/TRBV3-2	TRBD1	14	TRBJ2-2	CASSPRTGGGELFF
TRBV7-2	.	15	TRBJ1-5	CASSLVVTGFQPQHF
TRBV7-9	TRBD1	15	TRBJ2-2	CASRRDRGATGELFF
TRBV5-4	.	15	TRBJ1-1	CASSLGWPGDTEAFF
TRBV5-1	TRBD1	16	TRBJ2-3	CASSLGNRGGTDTQYF
TRBV29-1	.	14	TRBJ1-3	CSVEDRQTGNTIYF
TRBV18	.	19	TRBJ1-1	CASSPIQRGYAIGNTEAFF
TRBV15	TRBD2	16	TRBJ2-2	CATSRGLAANTGELFF
TRBV7-9	.	16	TRBJ1-2	CASSLVMAPGQYGYTF
TRBV2	TRBD1	16	TRBJ1-1	CASSDQGQVTNTEAFF
TRBV29-1	.	13	TRBJ1-5	CSAVQGSNQPQHF
TRBV5-1	.	13	TRBJ1-2	CASSLEGEAGYTF
TRBV12-5	TRBD2	17	TRBJ2-1	CASTLGVAGGLGDEQFF
TRBV29-1	.	14	TRBJ1-4	CSVEAEATNEKLFF
TRBV27	.	15	TRBJ1-3	CASSPRVNSGNTIYF
TRBV7-2	.	15	TRBJ2-3	CASSLISGVVKTQYF
TRBV11-2	TRBD1	13	TRBJ1-2	CASRVDRAGGYTF
TRBV3-1/TRBV3-2	.	16	TRBJ2-3	CASSPGPEGGTDTQYF
TRBV10-3	TRBD1	13	TRBJ1-2	CAITGTGSNGYTF